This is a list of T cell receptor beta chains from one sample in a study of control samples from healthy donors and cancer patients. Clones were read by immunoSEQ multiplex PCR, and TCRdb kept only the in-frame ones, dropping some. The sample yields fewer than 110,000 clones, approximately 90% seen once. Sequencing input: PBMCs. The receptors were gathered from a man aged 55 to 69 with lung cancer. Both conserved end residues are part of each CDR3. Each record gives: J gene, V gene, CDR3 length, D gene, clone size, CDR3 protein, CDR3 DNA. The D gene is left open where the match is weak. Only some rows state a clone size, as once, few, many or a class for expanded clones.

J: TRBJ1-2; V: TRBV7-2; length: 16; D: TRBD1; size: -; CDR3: CASSLAGSQGADGYTF; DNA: TGTGCCAGCAGCTTAGCGGGGTCTCAGGGGGCCGATGGCTACACCTTC
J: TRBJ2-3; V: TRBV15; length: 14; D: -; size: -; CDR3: CATSRRQGTDTQYF; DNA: TGTGCCACCAGCAGACGGCAAGGGACAGATACGCAGTATTTT
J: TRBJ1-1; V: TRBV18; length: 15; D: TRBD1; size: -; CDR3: CASSGQGGSGTEAFF; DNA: TGTGCCAGCTCGGGACAGGGAGGTTCGGGCACTGAAGCTTTCTTT
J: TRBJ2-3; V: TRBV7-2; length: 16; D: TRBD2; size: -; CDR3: CASSLVIAGGGNTQYF; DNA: TGTGCCAGCAGCTTAGTAATAGCGGGGGGTGGAAATACGCAGTATTTT
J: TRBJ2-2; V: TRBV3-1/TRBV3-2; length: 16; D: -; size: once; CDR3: CASSLRSGAHTGELFF; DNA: TGTGCCAGCAGCCTCCGATCAGGAGCACACACCGGGGAGCTGTTTTTT
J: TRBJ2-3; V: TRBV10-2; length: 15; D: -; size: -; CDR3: CASSPFRAARDTQYF; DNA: TGTGCCAGCAGTCCCTTTAGGGCAGCAAGAGATACGCAGTATTTT
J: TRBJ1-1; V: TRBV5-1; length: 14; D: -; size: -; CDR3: CASSLGAMDTEAFF; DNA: TGCGCCAGCAGCTTGGGCGCCATGGACACTGAAGCTTTCTTT
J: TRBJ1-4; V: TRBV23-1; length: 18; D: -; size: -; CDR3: CASSHEGHAVRRSEKLFF; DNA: TGCGCCAGCAGTCACGAGGGACACGCGGTTCGGAGGAGCGAAAAACTGTTTTTT
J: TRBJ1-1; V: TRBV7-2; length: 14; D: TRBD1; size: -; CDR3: CASKSEGANAEAFF; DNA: TGTGCCAGCAAGTCAGAGGGGGCTAACGCTGAAGCTTTCTTT
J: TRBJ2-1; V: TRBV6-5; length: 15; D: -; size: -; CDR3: CASRTRQETYNEQFF; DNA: TGTGCCAGCAGGACCCGACAGGAAACCTACAATGAGCAGTTCTTC
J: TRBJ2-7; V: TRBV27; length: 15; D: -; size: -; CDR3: CASSSRDGGEYEQYF; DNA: TGTGCCAGCAGTTCCCGGGACGGGGGCGAGTACGAGCAGTACTTC
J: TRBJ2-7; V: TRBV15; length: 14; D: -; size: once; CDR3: CATSRDFAAYEQYF; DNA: TGTGCCACCAGCAGAGATTTCGCCGCCTACGAGCAGTACTTC
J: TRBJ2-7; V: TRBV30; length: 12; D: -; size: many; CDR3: CAWSTGTYEQYF; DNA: TGTGCCTGGAGTACAGGAACCTACGAGCAGTACTTC
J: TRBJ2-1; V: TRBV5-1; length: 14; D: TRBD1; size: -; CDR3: CASSPGQGYHEQFF; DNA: TGCGCCAGCAGCCCCGGACAGGGGTACCATGAGCAGTTCTTC
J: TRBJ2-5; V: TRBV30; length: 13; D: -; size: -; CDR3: CAWSLGAGKTQYF; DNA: TGTGCCTGGAGTCTGGGGGCAGGAAAGACCCAGTACTTC
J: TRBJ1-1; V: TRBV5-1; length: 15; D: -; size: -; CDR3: CASSDPSTENTEAFF; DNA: TGCGCCAGCAGCGACCCTTCGACAGAGAACACTGAAGCTTTCTTT
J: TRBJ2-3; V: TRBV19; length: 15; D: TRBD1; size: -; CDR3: CASTGDRGVSDTQYF; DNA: TGTGCCAGTACGGGGGACAGGGGGGTGTCAGATACGCAGTATTTT
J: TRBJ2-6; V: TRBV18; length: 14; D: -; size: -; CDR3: CASSPGAGANVLTF; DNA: TGTGCCAGCTCACCAGGGGCTGGGGCCAACGTCCTGACTTTC
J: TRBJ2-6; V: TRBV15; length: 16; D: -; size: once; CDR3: CATTPGGGAGANVLTF; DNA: TGTGCCACCACCCCTGGGGGGGGCGCTGGGGCCAACGTCCTGACTTTC
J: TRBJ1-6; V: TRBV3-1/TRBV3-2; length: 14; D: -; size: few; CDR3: CASSQGGHNSPLHF; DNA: TGTGCCAGCAGCCAGGGGGGGCATAATTCACCCCTCCACTTT
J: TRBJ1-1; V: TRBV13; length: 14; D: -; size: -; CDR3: CASSPRQLSTEAFF; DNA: TGTGCCAGCAGCCCTCGACAGTTAAGCACTGAAGCTTTCTTT
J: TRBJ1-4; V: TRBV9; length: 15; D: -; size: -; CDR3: CASSVGRGGDEKLFF; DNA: TGTGCCAGCAGCGTAGGTCGGGGCGGGGATGAAAAACTGTTTTTT
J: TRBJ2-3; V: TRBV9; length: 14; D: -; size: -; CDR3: CASSQGPNPDTQYF; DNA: TGTGCCAGCAGCCAAGGACCGAACCCAGATACGCAGTATTTT
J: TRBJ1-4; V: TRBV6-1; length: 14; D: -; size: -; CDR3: CASSEALRGVKLFF; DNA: TGTGCCAGCAGTGAAGCGCTTCGGGGAGTGAAACTGTTTTTT
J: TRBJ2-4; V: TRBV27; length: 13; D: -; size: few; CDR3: CASSLLGSNIQYF; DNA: TGTGCCAGCAGTTTACTGGGCAGCAACATTCAGTACTTC
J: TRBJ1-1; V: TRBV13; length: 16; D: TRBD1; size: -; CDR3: CASSLRTGGRDTEAFF; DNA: TGTGCCAGCAGCTTACGGACAGGGGGCAGGGACACTGAAGCTTTCTTT
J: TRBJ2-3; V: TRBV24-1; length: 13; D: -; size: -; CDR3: CATSDPTADTQYF; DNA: TGTGCCACCAGTGACCCGACGGCAGATACGCAGTATTTT
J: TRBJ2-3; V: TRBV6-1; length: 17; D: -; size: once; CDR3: CASSDPGTAPSTDTQYF; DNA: TGTGCCAGCAGTGACCCCGGGACTGCCCCTAGCACAGATACGCAGTATTTT
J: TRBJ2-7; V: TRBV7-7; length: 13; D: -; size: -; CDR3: CASSTGWTYEQYF; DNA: TGTGCCAGCAGCACCGGATGGACCTACGAGCAGTACTTC
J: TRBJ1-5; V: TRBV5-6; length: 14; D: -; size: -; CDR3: CASSLGRRNQPQHF; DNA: TGTGCCAGCAGCCTAGGACGGCGCAATCAGCCCCAGCATTTT
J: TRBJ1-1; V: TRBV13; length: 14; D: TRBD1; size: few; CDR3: CASSWDSLNTEAFF; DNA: TGTGCCAGCAGCTGGGACAGCTTGAACACTGAAGCTTTCTTT
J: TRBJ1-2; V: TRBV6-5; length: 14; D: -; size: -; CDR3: CASSYSTRNYGYTF; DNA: TGTGCCAGCAGTTACTCGACGAGGAACTATGGCTACACCTTC
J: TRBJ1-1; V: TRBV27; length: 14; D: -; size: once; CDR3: CASSLYGGGPEAFF; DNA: TGTGCCAGCAGTTTATATGGAGGAGGCCCTGAAGCTTTCTTT
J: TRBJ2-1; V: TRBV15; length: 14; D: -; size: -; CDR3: CATSRDIQNNEQFF; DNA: TGTGCCACCAGCAGAGATATCCAGAACAATGAGCAGTTCTTC
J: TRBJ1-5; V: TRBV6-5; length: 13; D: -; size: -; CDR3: CASKVDSNQPQHF; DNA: TGTGCCAGCAAGGTGGACAGCAATCAGCCCCAGCATTTT
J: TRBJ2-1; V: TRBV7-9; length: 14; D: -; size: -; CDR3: CASSLVSLQEEQFF; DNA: TGTGCCAGCAGCTTAGTATCCCTACAGGAAGAGCAGTTCTTC
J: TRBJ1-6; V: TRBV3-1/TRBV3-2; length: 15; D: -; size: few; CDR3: CASSQGTASNSPLHF; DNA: TGTGCCAGCAGCCAAGGGACAGCTTCTAATTCACCCCTCCACTTT
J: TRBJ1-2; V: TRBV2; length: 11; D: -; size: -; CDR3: CASSEGDGYTF; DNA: TGTGCCAGCAGTGAAGGGGATGGCTACACCTTC
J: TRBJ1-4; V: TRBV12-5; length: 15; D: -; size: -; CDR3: CASGLGGGSGEKLFF; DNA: TGTGCTAGTGGTTTGGGCGGGGGGTCTGGTGAAAAACTGTTTTTT
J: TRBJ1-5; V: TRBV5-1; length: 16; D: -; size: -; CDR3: CASSSGGPGVNQPQHF; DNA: TGCGCCAGCAGCTCGGGGGGACCGGGCGTAAATCAGCCCCAGCATTTT
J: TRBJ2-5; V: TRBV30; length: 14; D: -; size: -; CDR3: CAWSVGFSGQTQYF; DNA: TGTGCCTGGAGTGTAGGTTTTAGCGGACAGACCCAGTACTTC
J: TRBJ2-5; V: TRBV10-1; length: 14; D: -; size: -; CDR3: CASSDGSSQETQYF; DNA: TGCGCCAGCAGTGATGGGAGTTCCCAAGAGACCCAGTACTTC
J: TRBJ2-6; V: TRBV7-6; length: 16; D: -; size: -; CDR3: CASSLAAASGANVLTF; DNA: TGTGCCAGCAGCTTAGCGGCCGCCTCTGGGGCCAACGTCCTGACTTTC
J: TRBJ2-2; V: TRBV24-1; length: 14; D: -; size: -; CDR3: CATSGSPATGELFF; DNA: TGTGCCACCAGTGGGTCCCCCGCCACCGGGGAGCTGTTTTTT
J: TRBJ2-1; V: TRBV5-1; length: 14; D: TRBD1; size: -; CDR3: CASSLGPGGDEQFF; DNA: TGCGCCAGCAGCTTGGGGCCAGGGGGCGATGAGCAGTTCTTC
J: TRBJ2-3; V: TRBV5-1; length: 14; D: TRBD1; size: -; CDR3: CASSPGTGTDTQYF; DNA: TGCGCCAGCAGCCCCGGGACAGGCACAGATACGCAGTATTTT
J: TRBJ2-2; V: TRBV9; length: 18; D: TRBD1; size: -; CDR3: CASSVGLRGDRATGELFF; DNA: TGTGCCAGCAGCGTAGGTTTAAGGGGGGACAGGGCCACCGGGGAGCTGTTTTTT
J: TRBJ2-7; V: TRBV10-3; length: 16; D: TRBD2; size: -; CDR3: CAIKGTSGGLSYEQYF; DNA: TGTGCCATCAAGGGGACTAGCGGGGGCCTCTCCTACGAGCAGTACTTC
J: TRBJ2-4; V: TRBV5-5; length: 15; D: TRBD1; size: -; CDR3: CASSRPGQGGDIQYF; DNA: TGTGCCAGCAGCCGACCGGGACAGGGAGGAGACATTCAGTACTTC
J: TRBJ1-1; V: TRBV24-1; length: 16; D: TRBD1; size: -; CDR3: CATRKTGGAGSTEAFF; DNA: TGTGCCACCAGAAAGACAGGGGGCGCAGGTAGCACTGAAGCTTTCTTT
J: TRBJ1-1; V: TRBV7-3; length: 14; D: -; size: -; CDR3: CASSLTGGGTEAFF; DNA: TGTGCCAGCAGCCTTACGGGCGGTGGCACTGAAGCTTTCTTT
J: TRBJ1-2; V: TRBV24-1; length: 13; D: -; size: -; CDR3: CATSEGTGLGYTF; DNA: TGTGCCACCAGTGAGGGAACGGGACTAGGCTACACCTTC